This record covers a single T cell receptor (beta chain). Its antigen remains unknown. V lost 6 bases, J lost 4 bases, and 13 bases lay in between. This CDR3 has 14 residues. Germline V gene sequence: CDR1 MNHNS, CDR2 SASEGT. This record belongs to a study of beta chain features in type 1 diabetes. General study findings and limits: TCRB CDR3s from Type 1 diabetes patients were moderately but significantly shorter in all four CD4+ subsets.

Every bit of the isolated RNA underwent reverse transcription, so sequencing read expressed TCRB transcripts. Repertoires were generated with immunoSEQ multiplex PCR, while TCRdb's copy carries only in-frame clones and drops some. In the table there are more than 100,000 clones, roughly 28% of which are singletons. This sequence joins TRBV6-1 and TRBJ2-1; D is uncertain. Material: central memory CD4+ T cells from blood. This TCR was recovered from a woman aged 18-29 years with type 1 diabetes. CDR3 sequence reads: CASRLTEPYNEQFF. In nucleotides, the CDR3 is TGTGCCAGCAGGTTAACAGAACCGTACAATGAGCAGTTCTTC.